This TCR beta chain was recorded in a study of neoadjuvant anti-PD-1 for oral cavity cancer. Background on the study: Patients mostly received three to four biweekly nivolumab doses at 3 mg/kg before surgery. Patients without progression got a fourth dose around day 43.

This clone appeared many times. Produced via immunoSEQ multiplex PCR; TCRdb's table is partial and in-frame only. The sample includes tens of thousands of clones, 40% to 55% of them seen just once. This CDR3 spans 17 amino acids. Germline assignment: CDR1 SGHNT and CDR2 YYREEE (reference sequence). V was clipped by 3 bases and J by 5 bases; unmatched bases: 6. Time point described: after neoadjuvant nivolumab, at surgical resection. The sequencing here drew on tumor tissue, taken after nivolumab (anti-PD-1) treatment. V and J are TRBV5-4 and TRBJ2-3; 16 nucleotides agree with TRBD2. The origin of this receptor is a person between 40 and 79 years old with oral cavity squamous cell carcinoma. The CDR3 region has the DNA TGTGCCAGCAGCTCAGGGACTAGCGGGGGGGCCGGAGATACGCAGTATTTT. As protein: CASSSGTSGGAGDTQYF.